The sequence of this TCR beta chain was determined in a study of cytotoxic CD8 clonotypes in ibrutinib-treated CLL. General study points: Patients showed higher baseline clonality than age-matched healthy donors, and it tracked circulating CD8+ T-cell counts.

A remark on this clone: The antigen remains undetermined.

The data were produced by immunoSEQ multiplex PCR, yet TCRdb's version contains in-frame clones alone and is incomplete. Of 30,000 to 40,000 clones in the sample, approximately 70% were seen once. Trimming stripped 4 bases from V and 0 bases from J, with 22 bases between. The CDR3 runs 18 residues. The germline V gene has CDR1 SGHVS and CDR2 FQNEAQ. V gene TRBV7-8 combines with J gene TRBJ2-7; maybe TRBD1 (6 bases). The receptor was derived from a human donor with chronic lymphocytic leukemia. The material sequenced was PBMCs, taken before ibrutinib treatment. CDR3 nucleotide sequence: TGTGCCAGCAGCTCACCCTCAGTATGGGACACCCGCTCCTACGAGCAGTACTTC. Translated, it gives CASSSPSVWDTRSYEQYF.